This TCR beta chain was retrieved from a study of blood T cell repertoires in COVID-19. As for the study in general: PBMCs, B-cell-depleted T cells, or T cells provided the cDNA or gDNA that made up the material.

The method was immunoSEQ multiplex PCR; TCRdb's version includes in-frame clones alone and lacks a portion of them. The table records tens of thousands of clones, roughly 89% of them present only once. CDR3 length: 14 amino acids. Germline-derived CDR1 and CDR2 are MNHEY and SVGEGT. Trimming cost V 2 bases and J 4 bases, with 9 bases left between them. V usage is TRBV6-2 or TRBV6-3 and J usage is TRBJ1-3, with D perhaps TRBD1 (5 bases). The sequencing sample was made of peripheral blood. This TCR derives from a human donor in a cohort sampled during active COVID-19. This CDR3 is CASSYGGGGNTIYF. CDR3 DNA: TGTGCCAGCAGTTACGGGGGAGGCGGAAACACCATATATTTT.